The clone carrying this T cell receptor beta chain was picked up many times. Using RNA transcripts as the source, TCR beta CDR3 regions were amplified. In the first-round RT-PCR of the TCR CDR3, the HTBI primer set was used. TCRdb re-analysed the multiplex PCR reads in MiXCR, keeping a single row per CDR3 protein. The sample lists 300,000 to 400,000 distinct CDR3 sequences; about 13% were seen once. The germline CDR1 and CDR2 sequences are SNHLY and FYNNEI. V lost 2 bases to trimming and J lost 0 bases; unmatched junction nucleotides: 3. There are 15 residues in the CDR3. This specimen comes from a study of T cells in Graves' hyperthyroidism and ophthalmopathy.

The chain links TRBV2 to TRBJ2-7; 8 bases line up with TRBD2. The TCR was taken from a woman younger than 35 with Graves' hyperthyroidism. The sequenced sample was blood. CDR3 in DNA: TGTGCCAGCAGTGAAAGCGGGAGAGGCTCCTACGAGCAGTACTTC. Translated: CASSESGRGSYEQYF.